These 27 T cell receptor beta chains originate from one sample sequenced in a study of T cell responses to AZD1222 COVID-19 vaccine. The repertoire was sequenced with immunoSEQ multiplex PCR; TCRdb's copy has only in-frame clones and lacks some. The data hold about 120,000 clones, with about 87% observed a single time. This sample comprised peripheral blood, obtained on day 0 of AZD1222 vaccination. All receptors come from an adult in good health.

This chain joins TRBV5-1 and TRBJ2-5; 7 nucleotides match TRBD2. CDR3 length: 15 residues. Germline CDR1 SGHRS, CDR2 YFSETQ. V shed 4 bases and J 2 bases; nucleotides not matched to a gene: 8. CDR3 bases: TGCGCCAGCAGCCCGGGTGGTAGCGGGCAAGAGACCCAGTACTTC. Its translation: CASSPGGSGQETQYF.

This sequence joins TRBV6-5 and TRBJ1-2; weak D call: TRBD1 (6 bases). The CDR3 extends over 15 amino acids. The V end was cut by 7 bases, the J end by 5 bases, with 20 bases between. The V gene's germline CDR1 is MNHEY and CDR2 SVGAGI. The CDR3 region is CASNIGGTQGYGYTF. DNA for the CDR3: TGTGCCAGCAACATCGGGGGCACCCAGGGGTATGGCTACACCTTC.

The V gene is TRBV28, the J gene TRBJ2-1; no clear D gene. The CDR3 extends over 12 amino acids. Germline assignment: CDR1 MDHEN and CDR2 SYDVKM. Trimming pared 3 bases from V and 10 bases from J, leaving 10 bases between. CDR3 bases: TGTGCCAGCAGTTTGGGCTTAGGAGAGCAGTTCTTC. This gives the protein CASSLGLGEQFF.

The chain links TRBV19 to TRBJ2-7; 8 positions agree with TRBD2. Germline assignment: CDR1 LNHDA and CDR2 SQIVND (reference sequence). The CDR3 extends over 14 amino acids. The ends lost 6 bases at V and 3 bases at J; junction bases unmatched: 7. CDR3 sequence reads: CASRRTSSSYEQYF. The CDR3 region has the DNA TGTGCCAGTAGGAGGACTAGCTCAAGCTACGAGCAGTACTTC.

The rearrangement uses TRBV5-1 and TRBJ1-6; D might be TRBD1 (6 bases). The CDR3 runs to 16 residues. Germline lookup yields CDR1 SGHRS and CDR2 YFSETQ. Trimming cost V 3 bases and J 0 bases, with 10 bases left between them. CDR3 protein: CASSWQGSSYNSPLHF. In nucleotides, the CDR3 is TGCGCCAGCAGCTGGCAGGGGAGCTCCTATAATTCACCCCTCCACTTT.

The CDR3: CASSRTGPVYSPLHF. DNA of the CDR3: TGTGCCAGCAGTAGAACAGGGCCCGTCTATTCACCCCTCCACTTT. The rearrangement joins TRBV6-5 to TRBJ1-6; D possibly corresponds to TRBD1 (6 bases). The CDR3 consists of 15 residues. Trimming removed 5 bases at V and 8 bases at J, with 16 bases between. Germline V gene sequence: CDR1 MNHEY, CDR2 SVGAGI.

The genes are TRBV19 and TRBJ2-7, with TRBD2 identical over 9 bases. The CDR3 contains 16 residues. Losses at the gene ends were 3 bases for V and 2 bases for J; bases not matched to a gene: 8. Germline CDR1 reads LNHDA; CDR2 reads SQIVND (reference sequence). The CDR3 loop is CASSIFRGRGPYEQYF. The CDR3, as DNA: TGTGCCAGTAGTATTTTTCGCGGGAGGGGACCCTACGAGCAGTACTTC.

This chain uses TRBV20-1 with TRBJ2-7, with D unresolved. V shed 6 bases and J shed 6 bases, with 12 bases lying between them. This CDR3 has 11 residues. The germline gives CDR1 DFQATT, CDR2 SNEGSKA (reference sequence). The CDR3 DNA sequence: TGCAGTGCCGGCCCGATGTTCGAGCAGTACTTC. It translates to CSAGPMFEQYF.

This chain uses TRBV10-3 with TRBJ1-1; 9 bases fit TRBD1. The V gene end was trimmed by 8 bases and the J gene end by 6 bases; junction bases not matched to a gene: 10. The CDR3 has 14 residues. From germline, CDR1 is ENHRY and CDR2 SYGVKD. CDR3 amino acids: CAISGTGMHAEAFF. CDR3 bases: TGTGCCATCTCCGGGACAGGGATGCATGCTGAAGCTTTCTTT.

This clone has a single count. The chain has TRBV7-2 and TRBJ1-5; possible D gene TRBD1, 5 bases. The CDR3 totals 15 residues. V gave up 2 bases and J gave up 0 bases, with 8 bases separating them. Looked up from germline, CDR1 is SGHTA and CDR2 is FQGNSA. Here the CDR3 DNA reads TGTGCCAGCAGCTTATCGGGGGATAGCAATCAGCCCCAGCATTTT. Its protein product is CASSLSGDSNQPQHF.

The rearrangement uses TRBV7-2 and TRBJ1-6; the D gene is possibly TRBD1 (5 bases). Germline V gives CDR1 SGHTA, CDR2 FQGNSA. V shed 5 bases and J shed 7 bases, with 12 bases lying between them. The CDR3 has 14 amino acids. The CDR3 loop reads CASSPGQGNSPLHF. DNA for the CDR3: TGTGCCAGCAGCCCCGGGCAGGGCAATTCACCCCTCCACTTT.

CDR3 in amino acids: CASSDSYSTDTQYF. CDR3 coding DNA: TGTGCCAGCAGTGACTCGTACAGCACAGATACGCAGTATTTT. The V and J genes are TRBV6-4 and TRBJ2-3; D remains unclear. V was trimmed by 0 bases and J by 0 bases, leaving 4 bases between them. CDR3 size: 14 residues. The germline CDR1 and CDR2 sequences are MRHNA and SNTAGT.

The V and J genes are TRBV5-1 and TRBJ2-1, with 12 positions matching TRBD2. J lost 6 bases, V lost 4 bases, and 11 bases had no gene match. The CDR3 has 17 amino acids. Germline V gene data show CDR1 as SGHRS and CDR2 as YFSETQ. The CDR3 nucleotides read TGCGCCAGCAGCCCCCGACTAGCGGGGGATCTTCCCAATGAGCAGTTCTTC. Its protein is CASSPRLAGDLPNEQFF. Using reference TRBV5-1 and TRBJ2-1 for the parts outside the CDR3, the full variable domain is KAGVTQTPRYLIKTRGQQVTLSCSPISGHRSVSWYQQTPGQGLQFLFEYFSETQRNKGNFPGRFSGRQFSNSRSEMNVSTLELGDSALYLCASSPRLAGDLPNEQFFGPGTRLTVL.

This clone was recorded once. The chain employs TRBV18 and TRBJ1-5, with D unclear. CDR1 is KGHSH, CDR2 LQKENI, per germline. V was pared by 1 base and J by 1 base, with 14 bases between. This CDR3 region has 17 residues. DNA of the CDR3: TGTGCCAGCTCACCACAGGTATTAACCGGGAGCAATCAGCCCCAGCATTTT. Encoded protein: CASSPQVLTGSNQPQHF.

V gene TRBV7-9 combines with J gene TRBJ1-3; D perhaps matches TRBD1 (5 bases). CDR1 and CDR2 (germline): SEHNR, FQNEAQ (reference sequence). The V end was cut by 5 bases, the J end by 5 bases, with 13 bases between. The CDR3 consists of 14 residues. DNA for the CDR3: TGTGCCAGCAGCCCCCAGGACACCAGAAACACCATATATTTT. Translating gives CASSPQDTRNTIYF.

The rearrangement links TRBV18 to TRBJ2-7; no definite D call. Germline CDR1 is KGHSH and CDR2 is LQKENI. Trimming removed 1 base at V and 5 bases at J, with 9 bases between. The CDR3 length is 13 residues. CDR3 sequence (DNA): TGTGCCAGCTCACCACGATTATTGGACGAGCAGTACTTC. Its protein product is CASSPRLLDEQYF.

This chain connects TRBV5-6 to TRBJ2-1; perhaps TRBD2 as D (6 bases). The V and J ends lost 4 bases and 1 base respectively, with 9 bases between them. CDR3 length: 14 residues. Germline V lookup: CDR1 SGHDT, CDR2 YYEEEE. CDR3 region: CASSRGGSYNEQFF. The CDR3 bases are TGTGCCAGCAGCCGTGGGGGGTCCTACAATGAGCAGTTCTTC.

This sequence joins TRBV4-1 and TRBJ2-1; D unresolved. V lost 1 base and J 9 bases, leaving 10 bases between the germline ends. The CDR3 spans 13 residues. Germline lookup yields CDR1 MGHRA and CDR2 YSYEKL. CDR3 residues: CASSQVEFSEQFF. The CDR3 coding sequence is TGCGCCAGCAGCCAAGTCGAATTCTCTGAGCAGTTCTTC.

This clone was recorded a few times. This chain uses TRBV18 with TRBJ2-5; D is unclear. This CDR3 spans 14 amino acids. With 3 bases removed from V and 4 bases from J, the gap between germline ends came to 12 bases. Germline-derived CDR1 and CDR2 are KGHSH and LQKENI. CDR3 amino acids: CASSPVGFRETQYF. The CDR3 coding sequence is TGTGCCAGCTCACCGGTCGGGTTTAGAGAGACCCAGTACTTC. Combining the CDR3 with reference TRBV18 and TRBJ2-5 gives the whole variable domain NAGVMQNPRHLVRRRGQEARLRCSPMKGHSHVYWYRQLPEEGLKFMVYLQKENIIDESGMPKERFSAEFPKEGPSILRIQQVVRGDSAAYFCASSPVGFRETQYFGPGTRLLVL.

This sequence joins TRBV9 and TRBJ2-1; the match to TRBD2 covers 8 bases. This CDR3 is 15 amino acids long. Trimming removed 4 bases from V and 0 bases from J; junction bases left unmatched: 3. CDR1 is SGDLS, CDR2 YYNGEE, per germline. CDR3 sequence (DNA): TGTGCCAGCAGCCTAGGACTAGCCTCCTACAATGAGCAGTTCTTC. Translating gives CASSLGLASYNEQFF.

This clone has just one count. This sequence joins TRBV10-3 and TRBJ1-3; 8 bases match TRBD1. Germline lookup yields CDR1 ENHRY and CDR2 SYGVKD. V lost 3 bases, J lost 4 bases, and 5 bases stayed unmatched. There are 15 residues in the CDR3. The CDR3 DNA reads TGTGCCATCAGTGACTTGGACAGGGTCGGAAACACCATATATTTT. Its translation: CAISDLDRVGNTIYF.

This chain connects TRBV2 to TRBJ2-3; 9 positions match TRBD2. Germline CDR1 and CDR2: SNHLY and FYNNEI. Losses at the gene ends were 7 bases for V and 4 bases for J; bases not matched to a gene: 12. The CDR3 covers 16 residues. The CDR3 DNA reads TGTGCCAGCATACTCCTAGAGGTAGCGGGAGCAGATACGCAGTATTTT. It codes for CASILLEVAGADTQYF.

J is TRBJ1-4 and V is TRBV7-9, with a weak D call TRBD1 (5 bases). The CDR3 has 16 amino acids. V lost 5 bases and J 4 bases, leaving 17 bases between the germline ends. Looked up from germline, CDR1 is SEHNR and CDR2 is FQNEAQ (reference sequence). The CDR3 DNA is TGTGCCAGCAGCCCCAAGGGAGGCAGGGATAATGAAAAACTGTTTTTT. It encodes CASSPKGGRDNEKLFF.

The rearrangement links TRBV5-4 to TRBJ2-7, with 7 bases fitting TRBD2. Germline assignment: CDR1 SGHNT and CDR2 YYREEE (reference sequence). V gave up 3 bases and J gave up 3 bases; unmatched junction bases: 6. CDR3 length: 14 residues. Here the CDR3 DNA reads TGTGCCAGCAGCTCATTCAGCGGGGACTACGAGCAGTACTTC. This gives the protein CASSSFSGDYEQYF. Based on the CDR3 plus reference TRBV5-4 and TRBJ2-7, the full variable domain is ETGVTQSPTHLIKTRGQQVTLRCSSQSGHNTVSWYQQALGQGPQFIFQYYREEENGRGNFPPRFSGLQFPNYSSELNVNALELDDSALYLCASSSFSGDYEQYFGPGTRLTVT.

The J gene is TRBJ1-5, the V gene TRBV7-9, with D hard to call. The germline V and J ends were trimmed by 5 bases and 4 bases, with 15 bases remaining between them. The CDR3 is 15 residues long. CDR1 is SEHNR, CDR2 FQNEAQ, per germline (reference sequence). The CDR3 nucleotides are TGTGCCAGCAGCCCTCCCCAAAGCGGGAATCAGCCCCAGCATTTT. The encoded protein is CASSPPQSGNQPQHF.

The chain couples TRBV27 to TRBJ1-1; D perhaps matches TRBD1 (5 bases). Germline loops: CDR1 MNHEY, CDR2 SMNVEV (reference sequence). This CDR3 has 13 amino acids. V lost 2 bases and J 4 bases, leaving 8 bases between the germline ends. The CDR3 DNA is TGTGCCAGCAGTTTACAGGGACCCACTGAAGCTTTCTTT. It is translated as CASSLQGPTEAFF.

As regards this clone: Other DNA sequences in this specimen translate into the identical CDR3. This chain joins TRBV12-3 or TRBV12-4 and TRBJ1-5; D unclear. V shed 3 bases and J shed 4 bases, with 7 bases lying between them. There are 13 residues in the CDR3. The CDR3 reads CASSFGGNQPQHF. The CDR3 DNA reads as TGTGCCAGCAGTTTTGGAGGGAATCAGCCCCAGCATTTT.